This TCR beta chain emerged from a study of blood T cells in healthy people across ages. The second PCR ran 7 to 11 cycles with a sample-barcoded 5' primer and J-beta primers. Using its own MiXCR run on the 5' RACE reads, TCRdb lists one record per CDR3 protein. The sample has fewer than 1.5 million distinct CDR3 sequences; about 40% are singletons. The ends were cut back, 2 bases at V and 5 bases at J, with 6 bases in the middle. Germline-derived CDR1 and CDR2 are ENHRY and SYGVKD. CDR3 size: 12 residues. This rearrangement joins TRBV10-3 to TRBJ1-1, with D unclear. The sequencing sample was made of blood. This receptor was identified in a woman aged 18-29 years in good health. CDR3 residues: CAISERGTEAFF. Here the CDR3 DNA reads TGTGCCATCAGTGAGCGAGGGACTGAAGCTTTCTTT.